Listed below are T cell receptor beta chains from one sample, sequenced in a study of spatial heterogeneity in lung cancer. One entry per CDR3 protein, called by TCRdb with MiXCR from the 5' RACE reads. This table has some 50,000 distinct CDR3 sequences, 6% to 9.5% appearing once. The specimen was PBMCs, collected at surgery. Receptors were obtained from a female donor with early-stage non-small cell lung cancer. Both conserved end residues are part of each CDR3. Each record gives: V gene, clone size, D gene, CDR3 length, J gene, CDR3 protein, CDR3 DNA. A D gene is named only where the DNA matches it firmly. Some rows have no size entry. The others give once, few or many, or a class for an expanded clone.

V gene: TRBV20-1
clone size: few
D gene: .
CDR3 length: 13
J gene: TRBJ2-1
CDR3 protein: CSARVADYNEQFF
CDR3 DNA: TGCAGTGCTAGAGTGGCTGATTACAATGAGCAGTTCTTC

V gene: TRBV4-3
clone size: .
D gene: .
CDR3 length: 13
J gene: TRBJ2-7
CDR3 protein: CASSQDLAYEQYF
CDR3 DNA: TGCGCCAGCAGCCAAGATTTGGCCTACGAGCAGTACTTC

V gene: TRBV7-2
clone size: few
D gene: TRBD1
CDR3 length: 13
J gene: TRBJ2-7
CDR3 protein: CASMDRVGYEQYF
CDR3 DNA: TGTGCCAGCATGGACAGGGTCGGGTACGAGCAGTACTTC

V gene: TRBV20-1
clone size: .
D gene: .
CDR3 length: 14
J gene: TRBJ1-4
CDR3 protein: CSARSVAHNEKLFF
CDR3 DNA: TGCAGTGCTAGATCGGTAGCCCATAATGAAAAACTGTTTTTT

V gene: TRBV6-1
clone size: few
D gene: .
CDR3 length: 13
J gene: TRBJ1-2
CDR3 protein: CASSEDSLYGYTF
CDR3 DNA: TGTGCCAGCAGTGAAGACAGCCTCTATGGCTACACCTTC

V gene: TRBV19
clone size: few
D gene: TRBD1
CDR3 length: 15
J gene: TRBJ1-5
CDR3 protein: CASSIMRQGNQPQHF
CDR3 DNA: TGTGCCAGTAGTATAATGAGACAGGGGAATCAGCCCCAGCATTTT

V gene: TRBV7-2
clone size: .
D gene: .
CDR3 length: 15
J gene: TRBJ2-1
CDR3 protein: CASSPVTGGVNEQFF
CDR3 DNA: TGTGCCAGCAGCCCCGTAACAGGAGGGGTGAATGAGCAGTTCTTC

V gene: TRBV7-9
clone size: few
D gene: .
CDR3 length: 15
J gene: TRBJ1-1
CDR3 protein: CASSFPRERNTEAFF
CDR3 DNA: TGTGCCAGCAGCTTCCCCAGGGAAAGGAACACTGAAGCTTTCTTT

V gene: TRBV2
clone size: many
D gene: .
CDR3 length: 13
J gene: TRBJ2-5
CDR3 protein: CASSVVAAETQYF
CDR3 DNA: TGTGCCAGCAGTGTAGTGGCGGCAGAGACCCAGTACTTC

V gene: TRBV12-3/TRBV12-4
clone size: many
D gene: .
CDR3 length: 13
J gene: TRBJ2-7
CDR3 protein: CASSFGSSYEQYF
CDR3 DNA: TGTGCCAGCAGTTTTGGCAGTTCCTACGAGCAGTACTTC

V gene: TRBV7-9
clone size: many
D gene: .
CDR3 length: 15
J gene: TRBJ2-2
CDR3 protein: CASSHTRGYTGELFF
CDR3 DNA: TGTGCCAGCAGCCATACTAGAGGGTACACCGGGGAGCTGTTTTTT

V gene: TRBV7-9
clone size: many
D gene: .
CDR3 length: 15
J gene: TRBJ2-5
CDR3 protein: CASSRDAGGRETQYF
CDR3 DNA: TGTGCCAGCAGCAGAGATGCAGGTGGGAGAGAGACCCAGTACTTC